This T cell receptor (beta chain) was documented in a study of blood T cell repertoires in COVID-19 (dated by TCRdb to the early 2020s). Regarding the research as a whole: The collaborator samples originated in the United States, Italy and Spain and spanned the acute and convalescent phases of COVID-19. The prospective study material was composed of cDNA or gDNA derived from T cells, B-cell-depleted T cells, or PBMCs. A de-identified subject ID, COVID-19 status, age in years and sex were almost always included in the sample metadata. HLA class I and class II types, where available, came from metadata supplied by the sample provider rather than from assay-based typing. Samples were obtained from the ongoing ImmuneRACE study (first 160 participants) and from 1,200 or so subjects provided by 6 global collaborators. Deeply sampled blood TCRbeta repertoires from subjects exposed to, actively infected with, or recovered from COVID-19 were included in the dataset. A freely available public database, intended as a resource for researchers studying the immune response to SARS-CoV-2, is where the repertoires were released. The full study reports these points: Clinical and demographic metadata were provided uncurated, with the amount varying by source and participant.

Collaborating institutions collected whole blood in K2EDTA tubes following their own protocols. Collaborator samples were shipped for TCRbeta analysis as frozen whole blood, isolated PBMCs, or DNA extracted from either sample type. TCRbeta CDR3 regions were amplified from genomic DNA by means of the immunoSEQ Assay, a bias-controlled multiplex PCR. Processing in the source paper ran as follows. Within the assay, amplification of reference gene primers was used to estimate how many nucleated cells each sample contained. To quantify the absolute abundance of each unique TCRbeta CDR3 rearrangement, sequence reads were collapsed and filtered. For each sample, productive Simpson clonality was calculated as the square root of Simpson's diversity index across productive rearrangements. TCRdb provides this immuneACCESS table in a form limited to in-frame rearrangements. Some clones are lacking; in checked studies, under half of them reflect an unresolved V gene, and why the rest are absent is not known. V, J and clone size derive from that table, while D and trimming were established from the DNA sequence. Present in this sample are 20,000 to 30,000 clones, 80% to 90% of which were seen just once. 15% to 20% of the sample belongs to the ten largest clones.

Worth noting for this clone: The target of this receptor is not known. Qualities for individual bases were not recorded, and no much larger clone is one base off.

From the germline V gene, CDR1 is SGHTA and CDR2 is FQGNSA. V is shortened by 5 bases, J by 2 bases, and the region joining them spans 18 bases. Spanning cysteine to phenylalanine, the CDR3 consists of 16 amino acids. CDR3 DNA is the only sequence kept; it has 48 bases, read in frame from the first base. Material: peripheral blood. This clonotype originated in a man aged 70 or older with acute or convalescent COVID-19. The rearranged segments are TRBV7-2 and TRBJ1-1; a weak D assignment points to TRBD1 (6 bases agree). In nucleotide form, the sequence is TGTGCCAGCAGCGATAGTACCAGGGGCAGCAACACTGAAGCTTTCTTT. Its product reads: CASSDSTRGSNTEAFF.